A few counts support the clone carrying this TCR beta chain. Its cognate antigen is unknown. The sample belongs to a study of T cell responses to AZD1222 COVID-19 vaccine. Study outcomes and limitations: With two AZD1222 doses given, Spike-specific TCR breadth and depth both rose. Unmutated variant regions reportedly attract nearly half of all spike-specific TCRs. Among the donors, most were white British and more were female, and clonal diversity was possibly underestimated.

Germline CDR1 is LNHDA and CDR2 is SQIVND (reference sequence). CDR3 length equals 15 residues. The V end lost 0 bases, the J end lost 1 base, and 9 bases lay between the germline ends. Sequenced by immunoSEQ multiplex PCR; TCRdb stores in-frame clones only, minus some. Among about 110,000 clones listed, approximately 86% were seen once. The chain uses TRBV19 and TRBJ1-2; D call uncertain. This clonotype originated in an adult in good health. Source: peripheral blood, taken on day 0 of MenACWY control vaccination. The CDR3 region is CASSIDPRGNYGYTF. The CDR3 DNA reads as TGTGCCAGTAGTATAGACCCGCGGGGTAACTATGGCTACACCTTC.